This record covers a single T cell receptor beta chain. As yet, its antigen is unknown. Trimming shortened V by 0 bases and J by 0 bases, and 9 bases separated the two germline ends. CDR3 size: 16 residues. CDR1 and CDR2 (germline): SNHLY, FYNNEI. The multiple sclerosis control group consisted of treatment-naive patients whose relapsing-remitting disease, which was either stable or active, fulfilled revised McDonald criteria. The data derive from a study of CD8 T cells in Susac syndrome. Study-level points and caveats: The authors acknowledged that their TCR sequencing and HLA analysis involved a relatively small number of individuals.

Reverse transcription of about 0.45 to 1 ug RNA was performed with random hexamers. Amplification of TCR beta CDR3 spanned 54 Vbeta and 13 Jbeta via immunoSEQ multiplex PCR. Via MiXCR, TCRdb re-called the immunoSEQ multiplex PCR reads, giving one row per CDR3 protein. This table has about 430,000 distinct CDR3 sequences, more than 80% appearing once. This receptor was taken from a human donor with multiple sclerosis. Sequenced input: CD8+ T cells from PBMCs. V is TRBV2 and J is TRBJ2-1, with D perhaps TRBD2 (5 bases). The CDR3 DNA follows: TGTGCCAGCAGTGAAGCCCTAGGGAGCTCCTACAATGAGCAGTTCTTC. As protein: CASSEALGSSYNEQFF.